Listed below are T cell receptor beta chains from one sample, sequenced in a study of cytomegalovirus exposure and HLA in healthy donors. Measured with immunoSEQ multiplex PCR; TCRdb has only the in-frame clones, and not every one. The sample spans approximately 38,000 clones; the ten largest clones claim 5.9%. The sequencing sample was made of PBMCs. The source of these receptors is a human donor in good health. Both conserved end residues are part of each CDR3. A D gene is named only where the DNA matches it firmly.

J gene | V gene | D gene | CDR3 length | CDR3 DNA | CDR3 protein
TRBJ2-7 | TRBV29-1 | TRBD1 | 11 | TGCAGCGTTTCAGGGGGCTACGAGCAGTACTTC | CSVSGGYEQYF
TRBJ1-5 | TRBV5-5 | . | 14 | TGTGCCAGCAGCTCCCTGGACAAGGGACAGCCCCAGCATTTT | CASSSLDKGQPQHF
TRBJ2-1 | TRBV19 | . | 15 | TGTGCCAGCCTAGGGCCGGGGAGGACCTACAATGAGCAGTTCTTC | CASLGPGRTYNEQFF
TRBJ1-5 | TRBV19 | TRBD1 | 16 | TGTGCCAGTAGTGGACAGGGGGCTGTGAGCAATCAGCCCCAGCATTTT | CASSGQGAVSNQPQHF
TRBJ2-5 | TRBV28 | . | 13 | TGTGCCAGCAGAACCGGGGGTCGGGAGACCCAGTACTTC | CASRTGGRETQYF
TRBJ1-5 | TRBV7-9 | . | 15 | TGTGCCAGCAGCCCCGGCGGGGTTGGGAATCAGCCCCAGCATTTT | CASSPGGVGNQPQHF
TRBJ1-2 | TRBV7-2 | . | 14 | TGTGCCAGCAGCGCAAAGGGGATTAACTATGGCTACACCTTC | CASSAKGINYGYTF
TRBJ1-2 | TRBV27 | TRBD1 | 15 | TGTGCCAGCAGTACCACGACAGGGGGGAGATATGGCTACACCTTC | CASSTTTGGRYGYTF
TRBJ2-1 | TRBV19 | . | 12 | TGTGCCAGTGGGGACACGAACAATGAGCAGTTCTTC | CASGDTNNEQFF
TRBJ1-2 | TRBV6-5 | . | 14 | TGTGCCAGCACCCGTGGCGGGAGGCGGTATGGCTACACCTTC | CASTRGGRRYGYTF
TRBJ2-3 | TRBV7-3 | TRBD1 | 16 | TGTGCCAGCAGCTTAATGAGGACAGGGTTCACAGATACGCAGTATTTT | CASSLMRTGFTDTQYF
TRBJ2-7 | TRBV5-6 | TRBD1 | 14 | TGTGCCAGCAGCTCCGGGACAGGGCTCGACGAGCAGTACTTC | CASSSGTGLDEQYF
TRBJ2-1 | TRBV2 | TRBD1 | 12 | TGTGCCAGCAAAGACAGGGGAGGTGAGCAGTTCTTC | CASKDRGGEQFF
TRBJ2-2 | TRBV30 | . | 14 | TGTGCCTGGACTTTGACAGGAGACACCGGGGAGCTGTTTTTT | CAWTLTGDTGELFF
TRBJ1-1 | TRBV10-3 | TRBD1 | 14 | TGTGCCATCAGGAACGGACAGGGGATCACTGAAGCTTTCTTT | CAIRNGQGITEAFF
TRBJ1-5 | TRBV19 | TRBD1 | 15 | TGTGCCAGTGAGACAGGGGCAGGAGTTGGTCAGCCCCAGCATTTT | CASETGAGVGQPQHF
TRBJ2-3 | TRBV5-1 | TRBD2 | 13 | TGCGCCAGCAGCTCCGGACTAGGAGATACGCAGTATTTT | CASSSGLGDTQYF
TRBJ1-6 | TRBV9 | . | 14 | TGTGCCAGCAGCGTAGGTCTAAATAATTCACCCCTCCACTTT | CASSVGLNNSPLHF
TRBJ1-6 | TRBV5-8 | . | 16 | TGTGCCAGCAGCCCCGTTGCGGGGAACCCTGATTCACCCCTCCACTTT | CASSPVAGNPDSPLHF
TRBJ1-2 | TRBV30 | TRBD1 | 14 | TGTGCCTGGAGGATACAGGGGACCAACTATGGCTACACCTTC | CAWRIQGTNYGYTF
TRBJ2-5 | TRBV30 | . | 15 | TGTGCCGGGAGGCGGGGCCAACCGGCTCAAGAGACCCAGTACTTC | CAGRRGQPAQETQYF
TRBJ1-2 | TRBV5-1 | . | 14 | TGCGCCAGCAGCTTGGCACCCCAGGGCCCAGGGTACACCTTC | CASSLAPQGPGYTF
TRBJ1-2 | TRBV12-5 | TRBD1 | 13 | TGTGCTAGTGCTCGGACAGGGGGAGGTGGCTACACCTTC | CASARTGGGGYTF
TRBJ1-2 | TRBV11-2 | . | 16 | TGTGCCAGCACCCCCTTGGGTGAAACGGGGAGCTATGGCTACACCTTC | CASTPLGETGSYGYTF
TRBJ2-1 | TRBV6-5 | . | 15 | TGTGCCAGCAGCGTAGGGGGAAGCTCCTACAATGAGCAGTTCTTC | CASSVGGSSYNEQFF
TRBJ1-2 | TRBV28 | . | 12 | TGTGCCAGCAGTCTACTAGTTGGTGGCTACACCTTC | CASSLLVGGYTF
TRBJ2-7 | TRBV6-1 | TRBD1 | 14 | TGTGCCAGCAGTGGAGACAGGGCCGCCTACGAGCAGTACTTC | CASSGDRAAYEQYF
TRBJ2-7 | TRBV28 | TRBD2 | 14 | TGTGCCAGCAGTTCGGGAGGCGGAGCCTACGAGCAGTACTTC | CASSSGGGAYEQYF
TRBJ1-3 | TRBV5-8 | . | 14 | TGTGCCAGCAACCGGAGGGGAGGTGGAAACACCATATATTTT | CASNRRGGGNTIYF
TRBJ2-7 | TRBV28 | TRBD1 | 15 | TGTGCCAGCAGGGAAGGACAGGGGACCGCCTACGAGCAGTACTTC | CASREGQGTAYEQYF
TRBJ2-7 | TRBV7-9 | . | 12 | TGTGCCAGCAGCACGGGGACCTACGAGCAGTACTTC | CASSTGTYEQYF
TRBJ1-3 | TRBV5-1 | TRBD1 | 17 | TGCGCCAGCAGCTTGGTGACAGGGGGTCGAGCTGGAAACACCATATATTTT | CASSLVTGGRAGNTIYF
TRBJ2-7 | TRBV29-1 | TRBD1 | 14 | TGCAGCGTTGGGGACAGGGGAAGGGCCTACGAGCAGTACTTC | CSVGDRGRAYEQYF
TRBJ2-2 | TRBV18 | . | 19 | TGTGCCAGCTCACCAGCGGGACAGCTGGGGCCTCCGAACACCGGGGAGCTGTTTTTT | CASSPAGQLGPPNTGELFF
TRBJ1-1 | TRBV15 | . | 12 | TGTGCCACCAGCAGAGAATCGCAGGGGGCTTTCTTT | CATSRESQGAFF
TRBJ1-1 | TRBV14 | TRBD1 | 16 | TGTGCCAGCAGCCAAACCCTGGACAGGGGAAACTCAGAAGCTTTCTTT | CASSQTLDRGNSEAFF
TRBJ2-1 | TRBV27 | TRBD2 | 14 | TGTGCCAGCAGACAGGGGACTAGCGGGGGGGAGCAGTTCTTC | CASRQGTSGGEQFF
TRBJ1-5 | TRBV30 | . | 15 | TGTGCCTGGAGCCCCGGGCCAGGACATAATCAGCCCCAGCATTTT | CAWSPGPGHNQPQHF
TRBJ2-5 | TRBV6-1 | . | 13 | TGTGCCAGCAGTGGGACTTTAGGGGAGACCCAGTACTTC | CASSGTLGETQYF
TRBJ1-1 | TRBV10-3 | TRBD1 | 16 | TGTGCCATCAGTGGAACAGGGGATTGGGTGAACACTGAAGCTTTCTTT | CAISGTGDWVNTEAFF
TRBJ1-4 | TRBV9 | TRBD1 | 15 | TGTGCCAGCAGCGTAGCAGGGACAGTTAATGAAAGACTGTTTTTT | CASSVAGTVNERLFF
TRBJ2-1 | TRBV5-1 | TRBD2 | 16 | TGCGCCAGCAGCTTTGAGTTAGCGGGGGGATACAATGAGCAGTTCTTC | CASSFELAGGYNEQFF
TRBJ2-1 | TRBV19 | . | 14 | TGTGCCAGTAGTACCGGACTGGGGGGCAATGAGCAGTTCTTC | CASSTGLGGNEQFF
TRBJ1-2 | TRBV27 | . | 14 | TGTGCCAGCAGCCCCGGTCCCTATAACTATGGCTACACCTTC | CASSPGPYNYGYTF
TRBJ2-7 | TRBV18 | . | 16 | TGTGCCAGCTCACAGGCTACGGCCGTGACAGGACCCCCAGGGTACTTC | CASSQATAVTGPPGYF
TRBJ1-2 | TRBV30 | . | 14 | TGTGCCTGGACCACAGGGTGGGAGTCTCATGGCTACACCTTC | CAWTTGWESHGYTF
TRBJ1-1 | TRBV6-1 | . | 14 | TGTGCCAGCAGTGTAACTCTCCAAACCACTGAAGCTTTCTTT | CASSVTLQTTEAFF
TRBJ2-7 | TRBV5-1 | . | 14 | TGCGCCAGCAGAGGCACCGCGCTAGCCTACGAGCAGTACTTC | CASRGTALAYEQYF
TRBJ2-7 | TRBV27 | . | 13 | TGTGCCAGCAGTTTAATCAAGGGGTCCGAGCAGTACTTC | CASSLIKGSEQYF
TRBJ1-6 | TRBV6-5 | . | 14 | TGTGCCAGCAGTCGGACAGATATTAATTCACCCCTCCACTTT | CASSRTDINSPLHF
TRBJ2-7 | TRBV19 | . | 14 | TGTGCCAGTAGTATAGGGGGCGGCTCCTACGAGCAGTACTTC | CASSIGGGSYEQYF
TRBJ2-2 | TRBV4-2 | . | 13 | TGTGCCAGCAGCCCCCAACGAGCCGGGGAGCTGTTTTTT | CASSPQRAGELFF